Listed below are T cell receptor beta chains from one sample, sequenced in a study of CD4 T cells in relation to SARS-CoV-2 and coronaviruses. TCRdb's copy holds only in-frame clones and misses some; the assay was immunoSEQ multiplex PCR. The repertoire holds about 70,000 clones, with more than 75% as singletons. Specimen: memory CD4+ T cells from PBMCs. Every receptor here comes from a human donor in good health. Each CDR3 is given with its conserved first and last residue. A D gene is named only where the DNA matches it firmly. Some rows mark clone size as missing; the rest say once, few, many or name a class of expanded clone.

TGTGCCAGCAGCTTGGGGGCCAGCGGGGGCCTCCAAGAGACCCAGTACTTC | CASSLGASGGLQETQYF | 17 | . | TRBJ2-5 | TRBV5-5 | TRBD2
TGTGCCAGCAGCCAAGAGTTTCAGTCGGGGGGCCTCCAAGAGACCCAGTACTTC | CASSQEFQSGGLQETQYF | 18 | . | TRBJ2-5 | TRBV3-1/TRBV3-2 | .
TGCAGCGTTGAAGTAAGGCGAGTTGCCCCAGATACGCAGTATTTT | CSVEVRRVAPDTQYF | 15 | . | TRBJ2-3 | TRBV29-1 | .
TGTGCCAGTAGTACAGGAACAGACAATTCACCCCTCCACTTT | CASSTGTDNSPLHF | 14 | . | TRBJ1-6 | TRBV19 | .
TGTGCCAGCAGCCTTGGGACAGCTAGCACAGATACGCAGTATTTT | CASSLGTASTDTQYF | 15 | . | TRBJ2-3 | TRBV14 | TRBD1
TGTGCCAGCAGCGTAGTATTGTCGGGGCGGGATACGCAGTATTTT | CASSVVLSGRDTQYF | 15 | . | TRBJ2-3 | TRBV9 | .
TGTGCCAGCAAAGGGACAGGGGTTGGAAACACCATATATTTT | CASKGTGVGNTIYF | 14 | . | TRBJ1-3 | TRBV6-5 | TRBD1
TGTGCCAGCAGACAGGGGGCAGTTGCCACTGAAGCTTTCTTT | CASRQGAVATEAFF | 14 | . | TRBJ1-1 | TRBV28 | TRBD1
TGTGCCAGCAGTTTAGCATCGGGAGCCGATAGCCCTTCAAACTACGAGCAGTACTTC | CASSLASGADSPSNYEQYF | 19 | . | TRBJ2-7 | TRBV27 | .
TGTGCCAGCAGTGTGGGGGAGAACACTGAAGCTTTCTTT | CASSVGENTEAFF | 13 | . | TRBJ1-1 | TRBV27 | .
TGTGCCAGCAGCTTAACTAGCGGGGGGGCTTATGAGCAGTTCTTC | CASSLTSGGAYEQFF | 15 | . | TRBJ2-1 | TRBV7-2 | TRBD2
TGTGCCAGCAGTTTGACAGGGGCCTATGGCTACACCTTC | CASSLTGAYGYTF | 13 | . | TRBJ1-2 | TRBV28 | TRBD1
TGTGCCAGCTCACCGACACCGGTTAACGAGCAGTACTTC | CASSPTPVNEQYF | 13 | . | TRBJ2-7 | TRBV18 | .
TGCGCCAGCAGCTTGGTTGGGAGACAGAGAGCTGGAAACACCATATATTTT | CASSLVGRQRAGNTIYF | 17 | . | TRBJ1-3 | TRBV5-1 | .
TGTGCCAGCAGTTCTCCGGGACTAGCGGAATCCCTGTTTAGTGAGCAGTTCTTC | CASSSPGLAESLFSEQFF | 18 | . | TRBJ2-1 | TRBV28 | TRBD2
TGTGCCAGTAGCCCCCAGGGACTCGGACTGGATAATTCACCCCTCCACTTT | CASSPQGLGLDNSPLHF | 17 | . | TRBJ1-6 | TRBV19 | .
TGTGCCAGCGGTTTGCGGGGAGCCCCTAGCACAGATACGCAGTATTTT | CASGLRGAPSTDTQYF | 16 | . | TRBJ2-3 | TRBV6-5 | .
TGTGCCACCAGTTCGGGCGGTCGAGAGACCCAGTACTTC | CATSSGGRETQYF | 13 | . | TRBJ2-5 | TRBV24-1 | .
TGTGCCAGCAGCTTATCTAGCATAGGCTTCTACGAGCAGTACTTC | CASSLSSIGFYEQYF | 15 | . | TRBJ2-7 | TRBV7-3 | .
TGTGCCAGCAGCTTTTCTGAGAACACTGAAGCTTTCTTT | CASSFSENTEAFF | 13 | . | TRBJ1-1 | TRBV7-3 | .
TGTGCCAGTAGCCCAGGGACTAGCAGAAACTACGAGCAGTACTTC | CASSPGTSRNYEQYF | 15 | . | TRBJ2-7 | TRBV19 | TRBD2
TGCAGCGTTTCCGGGACGGCTTATGGCTACACCTTC | CSVSGTAYGYTF | 12 | . | TRBJ1-2 | TRBV29-1 | .
TGTGCCAGCAGTTTGGGCACTGAAGCTTTCTTT | CASSLGTEAFF | 11 | few | TRBJ1-1 | TRBV6-2/TRBV6-3 | .
TGTGCCAGCAGTTTTATCGGCGAAACCTCACCCCTCCACTTT | CASSFIGETSPLHF | 14 | . | TRBJ1-6 | TRBV28 | .
TGTGCCAGCAGTTACGGAGACAGAAACCCCTCCTACGAGCAGTACTTC | CASSYGDRNPSYEQYF | 16 | . | TRBJ2-7 | TRBV6-6 | .
TGTGCCAGCAGCTTAAGTTTCGGGACTGTTACCGGGGAGCTGTTTTTT | CASSLSFGTVTGELFF | 16 | . | TRBJ2-2 | TRBV7-9 | .
TGCGCCAGCAGCACGGGGGGGACTAGCCCCTACGAGCAGTACTTC | CASSTGGTSPYEQYF | 15 | . | TRBJ2-7 | TRBV5-1 | TRBD2
TGTGCCAGCAGCCCGGACAGGGAAAGAGCTCAGCCCCAGCATTTT | CASSPDRERAQPQHF | 15 | . | TRBJ1-5 | TRBV11-1 | TRBD1
TGTGCCAGCAGTTTTCGGGGGTACACTGAAGCTTTCTTT | CASSFRGYTEAFF | 13 | . | TRBJ1-1 | TRBV27 | .
TGTGCCATCACGGTCGGAGACTCTGGAAACACCATATATTTT | CAITVGDSGNTIYF | 14 | . | TRBJ1-3 | TRBV10-3 | .
TGTGCCACCAGTGATCGGGGGCCGCACGGGGATACGCAGTATTTT | CATSDRGPHGDTQYF | 15 | . | TRBJ2-3 | TRBV24-1 | .
TGTGCCAGCAGTGACCGGGACAGGGAACAATATGGCTACACCTTC | CASSDRDREQYGYTF | 15 | few | TRBJ1-2 | TRBV25-1 | TRBD1
TGTGCCAGTAGTATTTGGACAGGGAGTGGTTCACCCCTCCACTTT | CASSIWTGSGSPLHF | 15 | few | TRBJ1-6 | TRBV19 | TRBD1
TGCCCGCCTAATTCTCGGCTTGGAAATGAAAAACTGTTTTTT | CPPNSRLGNEKLFF | 14 | . | TRBJ1-4 | TRBV27 | .
TGTGCCAGCAGCTTCCGGGACAGGGGGCGCGAGCAGTACTTC | CASSFRDRGREQYF | 14 | . | TRBJ2-7 | TRBV7-2 | TRBD1
TGTGCCAGCAAGGGAGGGGGCCGGCGGGTGAACACTGAAGCTTTCTTT | CASKGGGRRVNTEAFF | 16 | . | TRBJ1-1 | TRBV6-6 | TRBD1
TGTGCCAGCAGCCTTAACAGGGGTGCCTACGAGCAGTACTTC | CASSLNRGAYEQYF | 14 | . | TRBJ2-7 | TRBV7-6 | TRBD1
TGCGCCAGCAGCCAAGGCAGGCTCACCTATGGCTACACCTTC | CASSQGRLTYGYTF | 14 | . | TRBJ1-2 | TRBV4-1 | .
TGCGCCAGCAGCCAAGAGTTTAGGTCTAGCGGGGGATCCGACGAGCAGTACTTC | CASSQEFRSSGGSDEQYF | 18 | . | TRBJ2-7 | TRBV4-3 | TRBD2
TGTGCCAGCAGCCCGGTGTCAGGGGGAGGGACTGAAGCTTTCTTT | CASSPVSGGGTEAFF | 15 | . | TRBJ1-1 | TRBV9 | TRBD1
TGTGCCAGCAGTGCTCAGGGGGGCAATCAGCCCCAGCATTTT | CASSAQGGNQPQHF | 14 | . | TRBJ1-5 | TRBV2 | TRBD1
TGCGCCAGCACCACTCCTAGGAACACTGAAGCTTTCTTT | CASTTPRNTEAFF | 13 | . | TRBJ1-1 | TRBV4-1 | .
TGTGCCAGCAGTCAACAGACCACTAATGAAAAACTGTTTTTT | CASSQQTTNEKLFF | 14 | . | TRBJ1-4 | TRBV2 | .
TGTGCCAGCGAACCTGCTTGGCGGGAGGACAATGAGCAGTTCTTC | CASEPAWREDNEQFF | 15 | few | TRBJ2-1 | TRBV7-9 | TRBD2
TGTGCCACCCGGAAAACAGGGGTAAACACCATATATTTT | CATRKTGVNTIYF | 13 | . | TRBJ1-3 | TRBV28 | TRBD1